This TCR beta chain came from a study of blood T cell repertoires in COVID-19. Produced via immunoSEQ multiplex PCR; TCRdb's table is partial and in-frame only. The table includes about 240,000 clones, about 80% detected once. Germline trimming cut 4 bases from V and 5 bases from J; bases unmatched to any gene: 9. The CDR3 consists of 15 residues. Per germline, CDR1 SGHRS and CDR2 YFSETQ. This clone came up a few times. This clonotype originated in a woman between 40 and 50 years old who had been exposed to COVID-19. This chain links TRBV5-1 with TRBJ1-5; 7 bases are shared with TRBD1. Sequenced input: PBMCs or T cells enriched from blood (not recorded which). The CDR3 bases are TGCGCCAGCAGCCAGCAGGGGGGAATCGATCAGCCCCAGCATTTT. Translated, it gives CASSQQGGIDQPQHF.